This T cell receptor (beta chain) was sequenced during a study of cytomegalovirus exposure and HLA in healthy donors. Study findings and constraints: Accounts indicate the classifier identified cytomegalovirus status with strong specificity and sensitivity.

Points on this clone: Its antigen is as yet unknown.

TCRdb's table, derived via immunoSEQ multiplex PCR, lists solely in-frame clones and lacks some. The sample lists approximately 210,000 clones; around nine tenths were seen once. Germline lookup yields CDR1 MNHEY and CDR2 SMNVEV (reference sequence). The CDR3 length is 14 residues. The J segment lost 5 bases and the V segment lost 5 bases, leaving 8 bases of the junction unmatched. Sequencing input: PBMCs. This TCR was sampled from a young woman in good health and CMV-seronegative. The rearrangement uses TRBV27 and TRBJ1-1, with 7 bases identical to TRBD1. The CDR3 coding sequence is TGTGCCAGCAGTCAACAGGGGTTATTAACTGAAGCTTTCTTT. Translated: CASSQQGLLTEAFF.